These 28 T cell receptor beta chains originate from one sample sequenced in a study of blood T cell repertoires in COVID-19. Data came from immunoSEQ multiplex PCR; TCRdb stores just in-frame clones and leaves some out. The table includes 170,000 or so clones, around 73% detected once. The sequenced sample was PBMCs or T cells enriched from blood (not recorded which). These receptors came from a woman in her 50s who had recovered from COVID-19.

The rearrangement uses TRBV28 and TRBJ1-1, with D tentatively TRBD1 (5 bases). CDR1 is MDHEN and CDR2 is SYDVKM in the germline V gene. Trimming pared 11 bases from V and 7 bases from J, leaving 20 bases between. There are 13 residues in the CDR3. The CDR3 region is CAAEDKSAGEAFF. The DNA of the CDR3 is TGTGCCGCCGAGGACAAGTCGGCTGGTGAAGCTTTCTTT. The full variable domain, in which reference TRBV28 and TRBJ1-1 provide the parts outside the CDR3, is DVKVTQSSRYLVKRTGEKVFLECVQDMDHENMFWYRQDPGLGLRLIYFSYDVKMKEKGDIPEGYSVSREKKERFSLILESASTNQTSMYLCAAEDKSAGEAFFGQGTRLTVV.

This rearrangement joins TRBV14 to TRBJ2-7; 11 nucleotides line up with TRBD2. Germline-derived CDR1 and CDR2 are SGHDN and FVKESK. V shed 1 base, J shed 2 bases, and the junction held 1 base outside the gene matches. The CDR3 runs to 15 residues. The CDR3 sequence: CASSQVGLAAYEQYF. For the CDR3, the DNA is TGTGCCAGCAGCCAAGTGGGACTAGCGGCCTACGAGCAGTACTTC. Full variable domain (remainder filled in from reference TRBV14 and TRBJ2-7): EAGVTQFPSHSVIEKGQTVTLRCDPISGHDNLYWYRRVMGKEIKFLLHFVKESKQDESGMPNNRFLAERTGGTYSTLKVQPAELEDSGVYFCASSQVGLAAYEQYFGPGTRLTVT.

This rearrangement joins TRBV28 to TRBJ1-5, with D uncertain. Trimming shortened V by 5 bases and J by 2 bases, and 16 bases separated the two germline ends. The CDR3 extends over 16 amino acids. Germline V gene sequence: CDR1 MDHEN, CDR2 SYDVKM. The CDR3 sequence: CASSPRWSYRNQPQHF. The CDR3 region has the DNA TGTGCCAGCAGTCCGCGGTGGAGTTATCGCAATCAGCCCCAGCATTTT.

V gene TRBV4-1 combines with J gene TRBJ2-7; no firm D call. The CDR3 totals 15 residues. V dropped 1 base and J dropped 4 bases, with 14 bases sitting between them. Germline CDR1 is MGHRA and CDR2 is YSYEKL. CDR3 in amino acids: CASSQVAELLYEQYF. The CDR3 bases are TGCGCCAGCAGCCAAGTGGCGGAACTCCTTTACGAGCAGTACTTC.

This chain links TRBV7-7 with TRBJ2-5; TRBD1 might be the D (5 bases). Trimming stripped 5 bases from V and 5 bases from J, with 18 bases between. The CDR3 is 15 amino acids. Germline V CDR1 and CDR2: SSHAT, FNYEAQ (reference sequence). Here the CDR3 DNA reads TGTGCCAGCAGCCTGCTCCAGGGATTGGGGGAGACCCAGTACTTC. Its translation is CASSLLQGLGETQYF.

J is TRBJ1-3 and V is TRBV5-6; 8 nucleotides line up with TRBD1. Germline assignment: CDR1 SGHDT and CDR2 YYEEEE. Trimming removed 2 bases from V and 4 bases from J; junction bases left unmatched: 2. The CDR3 consists of 14 residues. The CDR3 is CASSFGTGGNTIYF. The CDR3 nucleotides are TGTGCCAGCAGCTTCGGGACAGGAGGAAACACCATATATTTT. The whole variable domain, remainder taken from reference TRBV5-6 and TRBJ1-3, is DAGVTQSPTHLIKTRGQQVTLRCSPKSGHDTVSWYQQALGQGPQFIFQYYEEEERQRGNFPDRFSGHQFPNYSSELNVNALLLGDSALYLCASSFGTGGNTIYFGEGSWLTVV.

The chain couples TRBV7-2 to TRBJ1-2; D perhaps matches TRBD1 (6 bases). Germline V gene sequence: CDR1 SGHTA, CDR2 FQGNSA. The CDR3 loop spans 15 amino acids. V lost 0 bases to trimming and J lost 8 bases, with 16 bases between them. Here the CDR3 DNA reads TGTGCCAGCAGCTTAGCCCTGGGGGGGGCGCGAGGCTACACCTTC. Residues: CASSLALGGARGYTF. Looking up the rest from reference TRBV7-2 and TRBJ1-2 gives the full variable domain: GAGVSQSPSNKVTEKGKDVELRCDPISGHTALYWYRQSLGQGLEFLIYFQGNSAPDKSGLPSDRFSAERTGGSVSTLTIQRTQQEDSAVYLCASSLALGGARGYTFGSGTRLTVV.

J is TRBJ1-2 and V is TRBV27; D possibly corresponds to TRBD1 (6 bases). V was pared by 5 bases and J by 7 bases, with 29 bases between. The CDR3 runs 18 residues. Germline CDR1 reads MNHEY; CDR2 reads SMNVEV (reference sequence). CDR3 DNA: TGTGCCAGCAGTCCGTCCCCGGGACAAGCTGCGGTAGGGAGTGGCTACACCTTC. Amino acids: CASSPSPGQAAVGSGYTF.

The chain joins TRBV27 to TRBJ1-6; 9 positions agree with TRBD1. Germline-derived CDR1 and CDR2 are MNHEY and SMNVEV (reference sequence). After removal of 5 bases from V and 5 bases from J, the junction contained 7 bases not matched to a gene. The CDR3 runs to 16 residues. As DNA, the CDR3 is TGTGCCAGCAGTCCCACCCGGACAGGGGATAATTCACCCCTCCACTTT. As protein: CASSPTRTGDNSPLHF.

The chain combines TRBV27 with TRBJ2-2; D is possibly TRBD1 (7 bases). The germline V and J ends were trimmed by 0 bases and 3 bases, with 11 bases remaining between them. The CDR3 runs 16 residues. Germline V gene sequence: CDR1 MNHEY, CDR2 SMNVEV (reference sequence). CDR3 loop: CASSLSRGVYTGELFF. The CDR3 DNA reads TGTGCCAGCAGTTTATCCAGGGGGGTGTACACCGGGGAGCTGTTTTTT.

V gene TRBV7-8 combines with J gene TRBJ2-1; 13 nucleotides agree with TRBD2. CDR3 size: 15 residues. Germline CDR1 is SGHVS and CDR2 is FQNEAQ. The trim removed 5 bases at V and 9 bases at J, leaving 7 bases unmatched. The CDR3 DNA sequence: TGTGCCAGCAGCCACGGACTAGCGGGAGTGTTTGAGCAGTTCTTC. Residues: CASSHGLAGVFEQFF. Full variable domain (remainder filled in from reference TRBV7-8 and TRBJ2-1): GAGVSQSPRYKVAKRGQDVALRCDPISGHVSLFWYQQALGQGPEFLTYFQNEAQLDKSGLPSDRFFAERPEGSVSTLKIQRTQQEDSAVYLCASSHGLAGVFEQFFGPGTRLTVL.

This clone was observed a handful of times. This sequence joins TRBV7-2 and TRBJ2-7; 9 bases match TRBD2. With 5 bases clipped from V and 4 bases from J, the junction kept 9 bases outside the gene matches. CDR1 SGHTA and CDR2 FQGNSA come from the germline V gene. This CDR3 has 15 amino acids. The CDR3 here is CASSLAGLAEYEQYF. In nucleotides, the CDR3 is TGTGCCAGCAGCCTCGCGGGACTAGCAGAATACGAGCAGTACTTC.

The rearrangement links TRBV13 to TRBJ2-7; 8 bases map to TRBD1. CDR3 size: 12 residues. V dropped 6 bases and J dropped 4; count of bases not matched to a gene: 2. Germline CDR1 and CDR2: PRHDT and FYEKMQ (reference sequence). The chain's CDR3 is CASSRDRYEQYF. CDR3 DNA: TGTGCCAGCAGTCGGGACAGGTACGAGCAGTACTTC.

The J gene is TRBJ2-1, the V gene TRBV6-4; D gene unclear. Germline V gives CDR1 MRHNA, CDR2 SNTAGT. The CDR3 is 16 residues long. Trimming removed 2 bases from V and 4 bases from J, with 15 bases in between. DNA of the CDR3: TGTGCCAGCAGTGACCGAGGCCGAGCGAGTTACAATGAGCAGTTCTTC. It is translated as CASSDRGRASYNEQFF.

This chain connects TRBV27 to TRBJ1-5, with 7 bases lining up with TRBD1. After removal of 9 bases from V and 2 bases from J, the junction contained 7 bases not matched to a gene. CDR3 length: 14 amino acids. From germline, CDR1 is MNHEY and CDR2 SMNVEV (reference sequence). The DNA for the CDR3 is TGTGCCAGTAAGACCGGACAGGGCAATCAGCCCCAGCATTTT. As protein: CASKTGQGNQPQHF.

The V and J genes are TRBV3-1 (or the pseudogene TRBV3-2) and TRBJ2-2; D may be TRBD1 (5 bases). V lost 0 bases to trimming and J lost 8 bases, with 13 bases between them. This CDR3 region has 15 residues. From germline, CDR1 is LGHDT and CDR2 YNNKEL (reference sequence). The DNA for the CDR3 is TGTGCCAGCAGCCAAGATTCGCAGGGCGGAGGGGAGCTGTTTTTT. This sequence encodes CASSQDSQGGGELFF.

This chain links TRBV7-9 with TRBJ2-1; TRBD1 agrees at 11 bases. CDR3 length: 15 amino acids. Germline loops: CDR1 SEHNR, CDR2 FQNEAQ (reference sequence). Losses at the gene ends were 5 bases for V and 5 bases for J; bases not matched to a gene: 5. In DNA, the CDR3 is TGTGCCAGCAGCCTACCGGGACAGGGGGACAATGAGCAGTTCTTC. Translation gives CASSLPGQGDNEQFF.

The V call is TRBV19, the J call TRBJ1-5; 10 positions agree with TRBD1. The V and J ends lost 5 bases and 4 bases, in that order; junction bases with no gene match: 11. CDR3 length: 17 residues. Germline CDR1 is LNHDA and CDR2 is SQIVND (reference sequence). The CDR3 loop is CASSYGTGAGGNQPQHF. The CDR3 DNA is TGTGCCAGTAGTTACGGGACAGGGGCTGGGGGGAATCAGCCCCAGCATTTT.

This clone was detected only once. The chain recombines TRBV6-5 with TRBJ2-1; 12 positions agree with TRBD1. This CDR3 spans 14 amino acids. Germline trimming cut 5 bases from V and 10 bases from J; bases unmatched to any gene: 6. Germline V CDR1 and CDR2: MNHEY, SVGAGI. This CDR3 reads CASSPGQGAGEQFF. The CDR3 region has the DNA TGTGCCAGCAGTCCGGGACAGGGGGCCGGGGAGCAGTTCTTC.

Remarks on this clone: This may be a read error, as it is one base from a much larger clone. J is TRBJ1-1 and V is TRBV3-1 (or the pseudogene TRBV3-2); D is undetermined. Germline CDR1 LGHDT, CDR2 YNNKEL (reference sequence). The ends were cut back, 5 bases at V and 0 bases at J, with 4 bases in the middle. The CDR3 is 12 amino acids. CDR3: CASSSVNTEAFF. The CDR3 nucleotides are TGTGCCAGCAGCTCAGTGAACACTGAAGCTTTCTTT.

This clone has just a few counts. The chain recombines TRBV6-4 with TRBJ1-2; 9 bases align to TRBD1. After removal of 8 bases from V and 4 bases from J, the junction contained 11 bases not matched to a gene. Germline V gene lookup returns CDR1 MRHNA and CDR2 SNTAGT. The CDR3 is 15 amino acids. This chain's CDR3 is CASSRDREGSYGYTF. CDR3 DNA: TGTGCCAGCTCCCGGGACAGGGAAGGGAGCTATGGCTACACCTTC.

V and J are TRBV19 and TRBJ1-4; TRBD1 might be the D (5 bases). The V and J ends lost 5 bases and 6 bases respectively, with 10 bases between them. The V gene's germline CDR1 is LNHDA and CDR2 SQIVND (reference sequence). The CDR3 extends over 13 amino acids. For the CDR3, the DNA is TGTGCCAGTAGTGGTCGGGGGTATGAAAAACTGTTTTTT. Encoded protein: CASSGRGYEKLFF.

The CDR3 sequence: CASSFFRVSSYNSPLHF. The CDR3 coding sequence is TGTGCCAGCAGCTTTTTCAGGGTTAGCTCCTATAATTCACCCCTCCACTTT. The chain joins TRBV5-6 to TRBJ1-6; TRBD1 might be the D (5 bases). Trimming cost V 2 bases and J 0 bases, with 12 bases left between them. Germline-derived CDR1 and CDR2 are SGHDT and YYEEEE. This CDR3 region has 17 residues.

This clone was seen only a few times. The genes are TRBV24-1 and TRBJ2-1; a possible D gene is TRBD1 (6 bases). V lost 3 bases, J lost 15 bases, and 23 bases lay in between. The CDR3 totals 15 residues. Germline values: CDR1 KGHDR, CDR2 SFDVKD. DNA for the CDR3: TGTGCCACCAGTGATCCTAGGGGCAGGGGTGCGGCGCGGTTCTTC. This encodes CATSDPRGRGAARFF.

This clone was recorded only once. CDR3 protein: CASSYPRGGYTF. CDR3 DNA sequence: TGTGCCAGCAGTTACCCCAGGGGGGGCTACACCTTC. The chain employs TRBV6-5 and TRBJ1-2; 7 bases align to TRBD1. J gave up 8 bases and V 2 bases, and 2 bases lay outside the gene matches. Germline-derived CDR1 and CDR2 are MNHEY and SVGAGI. The CDR3 covers 12 residues.

V is TRBV2 and J is TRBJ1-3; no reliable D call. With 4 bases removed from V and 0 bases from J, the gap between germline ends came to 7 bases. Germline V gives CDR1 SNHLY, CDR2 FYNNEI. CDR3 length: 14 amino acids. The CDR3: CASSGHISGNTIYF. The DNA for the CDR3 is TGTGCCAGCAGTGGACATATCTCTGGAAACACCATATATTTT.

The genes are TRBV28 and TRBJ2-3, with D possibly being TRBD2 (6 bases). The ends were cut back, 8 bases at V and 4 bases at J, with 16 bases in the middle. Germline V gene data show CDR1 as MDHEN and CDR2 as SYDVKM. This CDR3 is built from 14 residues. DNA of the CDR3: TGTGCCAGCTACCGGGGGTTCGGGTCAGATACGCAGTATTTT. Encoded protein: CASYRGFGSDTQYF.

The chain has TRBV6-5 and TRBJ1-2; 7 nucleotides agree with TRBD1. V was clipped by 7 bases and J by 5 bases; unmatched bases: 7. CDR1 is MNHEY, CDR2 SVGAGI, per germline. The CDR3 is 13 amino acids. The chain's CDR3 is CASTQDRLYGYTF. Here the CDR3 DNA reads TGTGCCAGCACCCAGGACAGGTTATATGGCTACACCTTC.